What follows describes a single T cell receptor beta chain. Antigen unknown. This sample was included in a study of brain T cells in children with intractable seizures. Study-level results: Viral specificity was inferred only from CDR3 similarity; HCMV serostatus was unknown. Pre-surgery blood may have been undersampled, hiding some clones.

Sequencing was limited to surgery cases with top T cell transcript signatures in brain tissue. Patients received at least one anti-epileptic drug before surgery. The junction had 24 bases not matched to a gene; V was cut back by 8 bases and J by 15 bases. The length of the CDR3 is 18 residues. Per the germline V gene, CDR1 is SGHTA and CDR2 is FQGNSA. Repertoires were generated with immunoSEQ multiplex PCR, while TCRdb's copy carries only in-frame clones and drops some. In the table there are roughly 64,000 clones, about 96% of which are singletons. This TCR derives from a boy under three years old with focal cortical dysplasia and intractable seizures. The source material was peripheral blood, sampled at surgery. V is TRBV7-2 and J is TRBJ2-3, with 15 bases lining up with TRBD2. CDR3 coding DNA: TGTGCCAGCTCACAGGTCGGACTAGCGGGAGGGCCATGGAGTGCTCGATATTTT. The encoded protein is CASSQVGLAGGPWSARYF.